What follows is one TCR beta chain and its context. What it recognizes is unknown. The sample originates from a study of OX40 agonist ivuxolimab in advanced cancers. Overall study: Prior checkpoint blockade (anti-PD-1, anti-PD-L1 or anti-CTLA-4) was permitted; about 40% had it. Three partial responders included one hepatocellular carcinoma patient and two cutaneous melanoma patients. Broader study findings: Not determined was the antigen specificity of the expanded peripheral T cells. On average, CD8+ T cells showed a greater number of expanded clones than CD4+.

Trimming took 0 bases from V and 1 from J, leaving 3 bases between them. The CDR3 covers 13 residues. Germline-derived CDR1 and CDR2 are ENHRY and SYGVKD. The table came from immunoSEQ multiplex PCR; TCRdb's copy has only in-frame clones and leaves some out. The sample contains tens of thousands of clones, nearly 90% of which appear only once. The receptor comes from an adult with an advanced solid tumor such as melanoma, head and neck, liver or kidney cancer. This sequence joins TRBV10-3 and TRBJ1-1; no reliable D call. Sequences were derived from CD4+ or CD8+ T cells sorted from blood, sampled in a trial of the OX40 agonist ivuxolimab. CDR3 in DNA: TGTGCCATCAGTGAGTCGCAGAACACTGAAGCTTTCTTT. Protein: CAISESQNTEAFF.